This T cell receptor beta chain stems from a study of T cell changes during pregnancy in multiple sclerosis. Germline V gene sequence: CDR1 SEHNR, CDR2 FQNEAQ (reference sequence). V lost 3 bases to trimming and J lost 0 bases, with 12 bases between them. There are 16 residues in the CDR3. The repertoire was sequenced with immunoSEQ multiplex PCR; TCRdb's copy has only in-frame clones and lacks some. Of 30,000 to 45,000 clones listed, around nine tenths were seen once; the top ten hold roughly 12%. V and J are TRBV7-9 and TRBJ2-1, with D maybe TRBD2 (6 bases). The specimen comprised CD8+ T cells from peripheral blood mononuclear cells, sampled in the third trimester of pregnancy. This TCR was recovered from a female donor with multiple sclerosis, enrolled in a pregnancy study. As DNA, the CDR3 is TGTGCCAGCAGCTTGGCGGGAAGGAGCTCCTACAATGAGCAGTTCTTC. Translated: CASSLAGRSSYNEQFF.